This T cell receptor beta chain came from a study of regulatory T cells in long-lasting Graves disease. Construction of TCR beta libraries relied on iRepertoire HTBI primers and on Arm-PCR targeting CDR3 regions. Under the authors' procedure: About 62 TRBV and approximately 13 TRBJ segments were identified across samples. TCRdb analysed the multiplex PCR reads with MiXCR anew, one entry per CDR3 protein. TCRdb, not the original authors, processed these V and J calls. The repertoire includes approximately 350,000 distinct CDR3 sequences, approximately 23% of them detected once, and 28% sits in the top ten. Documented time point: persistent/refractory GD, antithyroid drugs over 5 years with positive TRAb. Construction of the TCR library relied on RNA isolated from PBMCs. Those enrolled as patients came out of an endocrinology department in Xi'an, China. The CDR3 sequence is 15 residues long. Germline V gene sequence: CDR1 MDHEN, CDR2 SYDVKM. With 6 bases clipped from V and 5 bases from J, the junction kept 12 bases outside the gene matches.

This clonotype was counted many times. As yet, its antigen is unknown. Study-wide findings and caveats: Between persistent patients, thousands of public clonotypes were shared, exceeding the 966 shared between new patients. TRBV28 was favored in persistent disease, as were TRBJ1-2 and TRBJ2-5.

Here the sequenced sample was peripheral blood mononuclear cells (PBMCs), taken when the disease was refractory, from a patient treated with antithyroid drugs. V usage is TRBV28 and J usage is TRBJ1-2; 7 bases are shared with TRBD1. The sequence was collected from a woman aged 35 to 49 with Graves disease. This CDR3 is CASSPLRDSFYGYTF. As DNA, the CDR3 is TGTGCCAGCAGCCCCCTTCGGGACAGCTTTTATGGCTACACCTTC.